This T cell receptor (beta chain) was sequenced for a study of blood T cell repertoires in COVID-19. Study background: Samples taken during acute and convalescent COVID-19 were collected in the United States, Italy and Spain. Sources were T cells, B-cell-depleted T cells, or PBMCs; the material itself was cDNA or gDNA.

In the source study's methods: Amplification of reference gene primers was used by the study to estimate nucleated cell counts. Sequencing used immunoSEQ multiplex PCR; TCRdb keeps in-frame clones, though not all of them. The V and J calls and clone size come from that table; D and trimming were worked out from the DNA. The table includes 90,000 to 100,000 clones, 70% to 90% detected once. V trimming: 4 bases; J trimming: 7 bases; junction bases outside the gene matches: 6. Germline V gives CDR1 WSHSY, CDR2 SAAADI. The CDR3 is 14 amino acids. The genes are TRBV10-2 and TRBJ1-1; TRBD1 matches at 10 bases. This receptor was identified in a man aged 65 to 79 with acute or convalescent COVID-19. Sequenced material: peripheral blood. The CDR3 DNA sequence: TGCGCCAGCAGTGGAGGGACAGGGGTGGTTGAAGCTTTCTTT. Translated: CASSGGTGVVEAFF.